These T cell receptor beta chains were read from a single sample in a study of T cell responses to AZD1222 COVID-19 vaccine. Only in-frame clones appear in the TCRdb table, and some are missing; sequencing was by immunoSEQ multiplex PCR. The table records 110,000 to 150,000 clones, roughly 89% of them present only once. Here the sequenced sample was peripheral blood, taken on day 0 of AZD1222 vaccination. The source is an adult in good health. CDR3s include the opening cysteine and the closing phenylalanine or tryptophan. The listing skips clone size in some rows; elsewhere it reads once, few, many or a size class.

v_gene	abundance	j_gene	CDR3aa
TRBV5-1	NA	TRBJ1-1	CASSLEGQGGTEAFF
TRBV28	NA	TRBJ1-5	CASSLTGTGMRQPQHF
TRBV27	NA	TRBJ2-7	CASSLPLRWRVSSYEQYF
TRBV18	NA	TRBJ2-7	CASSLTVNTVEQYF
TRBV7-9	NA	TRBJ2-1	CASSLGRLAGVSYNEQFF
TRBV28	NA	TRBJ1-5	CASSFSGVNQPQHF
TRBV6-4	few	TRBJ2-2	CASKGDREAGELFF
TRBV5-8	NA	TRBJ1-1	CASSLGVRAEAFF
TRBV12-3/TRBV12-4	once	TRBJ1-1	CASSYMRNTEAFF
TRBV11-2	NA	TRBJ1-1	CATQDRGREEAFF
TRBV19	NA	TRBJ2-5	CASSARRGEETQYF
TRBV7-6	NA	TRBJ2-1	CASSQIPLAPSYNEQFF
TRBV11-2	NA	TRBJ2-1	CASSLARRNNEQFF
TRBV5-1	NA	TRBJ1-1	CASSKGQGGTEAFF
TRBV27	NA	TRBJ2-4	CASSLSLGRVKNIQYF
TRBV2	NA	TRBJ1-3	CASSRDRGSGNTIYF
TRBV6-1	NA	TRBJ1-2	CASSDSSDGYTF
TRBV5-1	NA	TRBJ2-3	CASTVMGATDTQYF
TRBV5-1	NA	TRBJ2-2	CASSLLGADTGELFF
TRBV5-1	NA	TRBJ1-3	CASSLDTGFSGNTIYF
TRBV5-1	NA	TRBJ2-7	CASSLRPQGADFSYEQYF
TRBV30	NA	TRBJ1-5	CAWSVSSGQPQHF
TRBV30	NA	TRBJ2-1	CAWSTGTGFNEQFF
TRBV28	NA	TRBJ1-2	CASRRPRSILNYGYTF
TRBV4-1	NA	TRBJ2-5	CASSQGWRGQQETQYF
TRBV5-1	once	TRBJ2-1	CASSLLAGGIYNEQFF
TRBV14	NA	TRBJ1-1	CASSLTVNTEAFF